These 31 T cell receptor beta chains originate from one sample sequenced in a study of CD8 T cells in ankylosing spondylitis. Study observations and caveats: Characteristic, it appeared, of ankylosing spondylitis blood was a TCR beta motif of roughly eight highly homologous variants.

No antigen has been identified for these receptors. Via MiXCR, TCRdb re-called the 5' RACE reads, giving one row per CDR3 protein. The table shows around 450,000 distinct CDR3 sequences, with 25% to 30% occurring only once. The sequenced sample was blood, either unsorted or a sorted T cell fraction (not recorded which). All receptors come from a male donor with ankylosing spondylitis.

This rearrangement joins TRBV20-1 to TRBJ1-6, with D perhaps matching TRBD1 (5 bases). This CDR3 is built from 15 residues. Trimming shortened V by 3 bases and J by 0 bases, and 9 bases separated the two germline ends. Germline V lookup: CDR1 DFQATT, CDR2 SNEGSKA (reference sequence). CDR3 region: CSASGATSYNSPLHF. The DNA of the CDR3 is TGCAGTGCTAGCGGGGCAACCTCCTATAATTCACCCCTCCACTTT.

The chain recombines TRBV14 with TRBJ2-1, with D perhaps TRBD1 (7 bases). The V end lost 4 bases, the J end lost 7 bases, and 17 bases lay between the germline ends. The germline V gene has CDR1 SGHDN and CDR2 FVKESK. CDR3 size: 15 residues. The CDR3 loop reads CASSPDRRANNEQFF. CDR3 nucleotides: TGTGCCAGCAGCCCGGACAGGAGGGCTAATAATGAGCAGTTCTTC.

In this sample, this clonotype turned up many times. In DNA, the CDR3 is TGTGCCAGCAGTTTACTGCAGGGGATTAACTATGGCTACACCTTC. Translation: CASSLLQGINYGYTF. The chain is built from TRBV12-3 or TRBV12-4 and TRBJ1-2, with D maybe TRBD1 (6 bases). Trimming removed 2 bases from V and 1 base from J, with 11 bases in between. The CDR3 consists of 15 residues.

This clonotype has more than one count but fewer than ten. The chain carries TRBV2 and TRBJ1-1; no reliable D call. Trimming cost V 3 bases and J 1 base, with 6 bases left between them. This CDR3 is built from 13 residues. The V gene's germline CDR1 is SNHLY and CDR2 FYNNEI. The CDR3: CASSDRRNTEAFF. The DNA of the CDR3 is TGTGCCAGCAGTGACAGGAGGAACACTGAAGCTTTCTTT.

This chain uses TRBV20-1 with TRBJ2-7; D perhaps matches TRBD2 (6 bases). Trimming took 2 bases from V and 3 from J, leaving 14 bases between them. The CDR3 length is 14 residues. Germline CDR1 reads DFQATT; CDR2 reads SNEGSKA (reference sequence). CDR3 sequence reads: CSARNAEGNYEQYF. The CDR3 DNA is TGCAGTGCTAGAAACGCGGAGGGAAACTACGAGCAGTACTTC.

This clonotype occurred a few times. The V and J genes are TRBV12-3 or TRBV12-4 and TRBJ1-2, with 10 bases aligning to TRBD1. The CDR3 spans 14 residues. The J segment lost 7 bases and the V segment lost 3 bases, leaving 5 bases of the junction unmatched. CDR3 region: CASSFDRGPGGYTF. DNA of the CDR3: TGTGCCAGCAGTTTCGACAGGGGGCCGGGTGGCTACACCTTC.

This sequence joins TRBV29-1 and TRBJ2-3; 14 nucleotides match TRBD2. The germline V gene encodes CDR1 SQVTM and CDR2 ANQGSEA. The CDR3 is made up of 15 amino acids. V gave up 7 bases and J gave up 9 bases; unmatched junction bases: 12. CDR3 sequence reads: CSGRGLAGALETQYF. The CDR3 DNA follows: TGCAGCGGTCGGGGACTAGCGGGGGCCCTAGAAACGCAGTATTTT.

CDR3 region: CASSLAGRENTQYF. CDR3 in DNA: TGTGCCAGCAGCTTAGCTGGGCGGGAAAATACGCAGTATTTT. The chain combines TRBV7-2 with TRBJ2-3, with D perhaps TRBD2 (6 bases). The V gene lost 0 bases and the J gene lost 7 bases, with 11 bases spanning the gap. The germline V gene encodes CDR1 SGHTA and CDR2 FQGNSA. The CDR3 covers 14 residues.

J is TRBJ1-2 and V is TRBV5-5; possible D gene TRBD1, 6 bases. Germline lookup yields CDR1 SGHKS and CDR2 YYEKEE (reference sequence). Trimming pared 3 bases from V and 1 base from J, leaving 13 bases between. The CDR3 sequence is 15 residues long. The CDR3 region has the DNA TGTGCCAGCAGCTCCGTGGGGGCGTTTAACTATGGCTACACCTTC. It translates to CASSSVGAFNYGYTF.

The J gene is TRBJ1-5, the V gene TRBV12-3 or TRBV12-4; a weak D match, TRBD1 (5 bases). Trimming shortened V by 1 base and J by 4 bases, and 11 bases separated the two germline ends. CDR3 size: 15 residues. DNA of the CDR3: TGTGCCAGCAGTTTAGGCAGGGCCCTTAATCAGCCCCAGCATTTT. This translates into CASSLGRALNQPQHF.

The chain joins TRBV10-1 to TRBJ2-3; perhaps TRBD2 as D (5 bases). The CDR3 is 14 amino acids. Germline V CDR1 and CDR2: WNHNN, SYGVQD (reference sequence). The V gene lost 4 bases and the J gene lost 4 bases, with 12 bases spanning the gap. CDR3 in amino acids: CASSGGVRADTQYF. Here the CDR3 DNA reads TGCGCCAGCAGTGGAGGTGTGAGGGCAGATACGCAGTATTTT.

In its sample, this clonotype was seen a few times. The chain links TRBV4-1 to TRBJ2-3, with 10 positions matching TRBD2. CDR3 length: 16 residues. Trimming took 1 base from V and 10 from J; bases not matched to a gene: 11. The germline CDR1 and CDR2 sequences are MGHRA and YSYEKL. The CDR3 DNA follows: TGCGCCAGCAGCCAAGGATACCGCACTAGCGGGATAGCGCAGTATTTT. Residues: CASSQGYRTSGIAQYF.

This chain links TRBV19 with TRBJ2-2; D is undetermined. CDR3 length: 14 amino acids. Trimming stripped 8 bases from V and 0 bases from J, with 10 bases between. Looked up from germline, CDR1 is LNHDA and CDR2 is SQIVND (reference sequence). CDR3 residues: CASQPGSNTGELFF. The CDR3 DNA reads TGTGCCAGTCAGCCCGGGTCGAACACCGGGGAGCTGTTTTTT.

The table lists this clonotype with a few counts. The chain uses TRBV5-1 and TRBJ1-5, with D hard to call. Germline V gene lookup returns CDR1 SGHRS and CDR2 YFSETQ. The CDR3 consists of 14 residues. With 4 bases removed from V and 5 bases from J, the gap between germline ends came to 13 bases. The CDR3 loop reads CASSPGGIDQPQHF. The CDR3 nucleotides read TGCGCCAGCAGCCCCGGCGGGATTGATCAGCCCCAGCATTTT.

This clonotype was seen more than once but under ten times. V gene TRBV6-5 combines with J gene TRBJ1-1; TRBD1 might be the D (5 bases). CDR3 length: 14 residues. The V gene lost 0 bases and the J gene lost 4 bases, with 9 bases spanning the gap. CDR1 is MNHEY, CDR2 SVGAGI, per germline. The CDR3 loop reads CASSYSSGTTEAFF. In DNA form, the CDR3 reads TGTGCCAGCAGTTACTCGTCCGGGACCACTGAAGCTTTCTTT.

The V gene is TRBV5-1, the J gene TRBJ2-2; 8 nucleotides line up with TRBD2. The CDR3 spans 14 residues. J gave up 5 bases and V 9 bases, and 9 bases lay outside the gene matches. Germline assignment: CDR1 SGHRS and CDR2 YFSETQ. The CDR3 protein is CATGRLASTGELFF. The CDR3, as DNA: TGCGCCACCGGAAGACTAGCGTCGACCGGGGAGCTGTTTTTT.

This clonotype was counted a few times. The rearrangement joins TRBV10-3 to TRBJ2-3, with D hard to call. V gave up 10 bases and J gave up 5 bases, with 19 bases separating them. This CDR3 region has 14 residues. Germline assignment: CDR1 ENHRY and CDR2 SYGVKD. This chain's CDR3 is CATGPNRSRDTQYF. In nucleotides, the CDR3 is TGTGCCACCGGACCAAACCGAAGCCGAGATACGCAGTATTTT.

This chain uses TRBV5-1 with TRBJ2-3; TRBD2 agrees at 10 bases. This CDR3 region has 16 residues. In germline, CDR1 is SGHRS, CDR2 YFSETQ. V lost 2 bases, J lost 4 bases, and 7 bases stayed unmatched. CDR3 bases: TGCGCCAGCAGCTTAAGGCTAGCGGGAGAGGCAGATACGCAGTATTTT. Its protein is CASSLRLAGEADTQYF.

This clonotype was counted a few times. This chain links TRBV24-1 with TRBJ2-1; 10 bases fit TRBD2. CDR3 length: 16 residues. V was pared by 3 bases and J by 15 bases, with 16 bases of the junction left unmatched. CDR1 and CDR2 from the germline V gene are KGHDR and SFDVKD. The CDR3 DNA follows: TGTGCCACCAGTGATCCACAATTTGGAACTAGCGGGATTGCGTTCTTC. Amino acid sequence: CATSDPQFGTSGIAFF.

The gene calls are TRBV19 and TRBJ2-5; a weak D match, TRBD2 (6 bases). With 3 bases removed from V and 4 bases from J, the gap between germline ends came to 12 bases. Germline V lookup: CDR1 LNHDA, CDR2 SQIVND (reference sequence). This CDR3 has 14 amino acids. The chain's CDR3 is CASSMGGTPETQYF. DNA of the CDR3: TGTGCCAGTAGTATGGGCGGGACCCCAGAGACCCAGTACTTC. The full variable domain, in which reference TRBV19 and TRBJ2-5 provide the parts outside the CDR3, is DGGITQSPKYLFRKEGQNVTLSCEQNLNHDAMYWYRQDPGQGLRLIYYSQIVNDFQKGDIAEGYSVSREKKESFPLTVTSAQKNPTAFYLCASSMGGTPETQYFGPGTRLLVL.

Worth noting for this clonotype: Mismatch with germline at one junction end may stem from a read error. The chain carries TRBV27 and TRBJ2-1; 9 bases are shared with TRBD1. The germline V gene has CDR1 MNHEY and CDR2 SMNVEV (reference sequence). CDR3 size: 13 residues. CDR3 region: CVSRRTGDNEQFF. The DNA for the CDR3 is TGTGTCAGCAGGCGGACAGGGGACAATGAGCAGTTCTTC.

The table lists this clonotype with many counts. V gene TRBV7-9 combines with J gene TRBJ1-1; unclear D gene. The ends were cut back, 1 base at V and 5 bases at J, with 8 bases in the middle. The CDR3 runs to 13 residues. Germline loops: CDR1 SEHNR, CDR2 FQNEAQ (reference sequence). DNA for the CDR3: TGTGCCAGCAGCTTAGGCGGGGAAACTGAAGCTTTCTTT. The encoded protein is CASSLGGETEAFF.

V is TRBV7-8 and J is TRBJ1-5; D gene unclear. The CDR3 sequence is 16 residues long. The germline CDR1 and CDR2 sequences are SGHVS and FQNEAQ. The V gene lost 4 bases and the J gene lost 5 bases, with 18 bases spanning the gap. CDR3: CASSSGFGAFYQPQHF. The CDR3 bases are TGTGCCAGCAGCTCTGGATTTGGCGCGTTTTATCAGCCCCAGCATTTT.

The chain joins TRBV6-1 to TRBJ2-2, with D unclear. The germline V and J ends were trimmed by 10 bases and 0 bases, with 12 bases remaining between them. This CDR3 region has 14 residues. Per the germline V gene, CDR1 is MNHNS and CDR2 is SASEGT. CDR3 nucleotides: TGTGCCACACGCGGCTCCTCGAACACCGGGGAGCTGTTTTTT. Its protein is CATRGSSNTGELFF.

This chain joins TRBV7-9 and TRBJ1-2, with unresolved D. The V gene's germline CDR1 is SEHNR and CDR2 FQNEAQ (reference sequence). V was trimmed by 3 bases and J by 4 bases, leaving 9 bases between them. CDR3 length: 13 residues. CDR3 nucleotides: TGTGCCAGCAGCTTCAGTAGCTCCTATGGCTACACCTTC. This translates into CASSFSSSYGYTF.

This clonotype was counted between two and nine times. The V call is TRBV25-1, the J call TRBJ1-1; D perhaps matches TRBD1 (6 bases). Deletions cut 4 bases from V and 3 bases from J, with 9 bases between. CDR1 and CDR2 (germline): MGHDK, SYGVNS. The CDR3 totals 13 residues. The CDR3 region is CASSAGADTEAFF. CDR3 DNA: TGTGCCAGCAGTGCGGGGGCGGACACTGAAGCTTTCTTT.

Only a few counts were recorded for this clonotype. The rearrangement joins TRBV3-1 to TRBJ2-7; 8 nucleotides agree with TRBD1. Germline loops: CDR1 LGHDT, CDR2 YNNKEL (reference sequence). CDR3 length: 15 residues. With 0 bases clipped from V and 3 bases from J, the junction kept 4 bases outside the gene matches. This CDR3 is CASSQDRTGRYEQYF. The CDR3 nucleotides are TGTGCCAGCAGCCAAGATCGGACAGGGCGCTACGAGCAGTACTTC.

The V and J genes are TRBV19 and TRBJ2-1; TRBD2 matches at 12 bases. Trimming cost V 7 bases and J 13 bases; bases outside gene matches: 14. The CDR3 extends over 15 amino acids. Germline assignment: CDR1 LNHDA and CDR2 SQIVND (reference sequence). CDR3 in amino acids: CASTAAWTSGTPQFF. In DNA, the CDR3 is TGTGCCAGTACCGCCGCGTGGACTAGCGGGACGCCCCAGTTCTTC.

This clonotype has a count of ten or more. The V call is TRBV5-1, the J call TRBJ2-2; D unresolved. The CDR3 runs to 12 residues. Germline V gene data show CDR1 as SGHRS and CDR2 as YFSETQ. The V end lost 4 bases, the J end lost 5 bases, and 6 bases lay between the germline ends. CDR3 amino acids: CASSRTTGELFF. The CDR3 bases are TGCGCCAGCAGCAGAACTACCGGGGAGCTGTTTTTT. Combining the CDR3 with reference TRBV5-1 and TRBJ2-2 gives the whole variable domain KAGVTQTPRYLIKTRGQQVTLSCSPISGHRSVSWYQQTPGQGLQFLFEYFSETQRNKGNFPGRFSGRQFSNSRSEMNVSTLELGDSALYLCASSRTTGELFFGEGSRLTVL.

CDR3 in amino acids: CASSQTGANTEAFF. The DNA for the CDR3 is TGCGCCAGCAGCCAGACAGGGGCGAACACTGAAGCTTTCTTT. The genes are TRBV10-1 and TRBJ1-1; 8 nucleotides agree with TRBD1. V lost 6 bases and J lost 1; bases outside the gene matches: 4. Per germline, CDR1 WNHNN and CDR2 SYGVQD (reference sequence). The CDR3 has 14 residues.

This clonotype occurred a few times. Here the CDR3 DNA reads TGCAGTGCTCCTACTGACGGGCGCTATGGCTACACCTTC. Its protein product is CSAPTDGRYGYTF. The chain employs TRBV20-1 and TRBJ1-2; no clear D. The CDR3 is 13 amino acids. Germline assignment: CDR1 DFQATT and CDR2 SNEGSKA (reference sequence). The V end lost 5 bases, the J end lost 4 bases, and 14 bases lay between the germline ends.